The rows below give T cell receptor beta chains drawn from one sample of a study of cytomegalovirus exposure and HLA in healthy donors. Data came from immunoSEQ multiplex PCR; TCRdb stores just in-frame clones and leaves some out. This sample has more than 200,000 clones; over 75% occur once, and the top ten carry 1% to 1.5%. Sequences were obtained from PBMCs. Receptor source: a human donor in good health. Each CDR3 is given with its conserved first and last residue.

TRBJ1-1,TRBV20-1,CSAPRFTEAFF
TRBJ2-5,TRBV7-3,CASSQDREETQYF
TRBJ2-6,TRBV19,CASRPIAQGLSGANVLTF
TRBJ1-1,TRBV9,CASSVAETVITDVIF
TRBJ2-2,TRBV4-2,CASSQALLAGGPSGELFF
TRBJ1-1,TRBV5-1,CASSLDVGQGTEAFF
TRBJ2-1,TRBV29-1,CSVAKLAGPYNEQFF
TRBJ2-5,TRBV5-1,CASSLAMGRQETQYF
TRBJ2-3,TRBV5-5,CASSLRAGQGSADTQYF
TRBJ2-1,TRBV29-1,CSVNSGGNEQFF
TRBJ2-4,TRBV5-4,CASSTKSGLAAKNIQYF
TRBJ2-3,TRBV7-8,CASSLENLAGTEGPDTQYF
TRBJ1-2,TRBV21-1,CASSHPQGKYTF
TRBJ2-3,TRBV6-1,CASSGAAGPTDTQYF
TRBJ1-2,TRBV5-8,CASSQAAFYGYTF
TRBJ2-7,TRBV9,CASSPRTSASYEQYF
TRBJ1-2,TRBV2,CASSGPGTGSTNYGYTF
TRBJ2-1,TRBV15,CATSRDGGYNEQFF
TRBJ1-1,TRBV5-1,CASSFYGSQGTEAFF
TRBJ2-7,TRBV30,CARSVRWREGQVSTYEQYF
TRBJ2-7,TRBV7-2,CASSPGAGGPYEQYF
TRBJ2-7,TRBV11-2,CASSSRGLLYEQYF
TRBJ2-2,TRBV18,CASSPRAGELFF
TRBJ2-7,TRBV1,CTSSQGNQREGSYEQYF
TRBJ1-2,TRBV6-5,CASSYSTGLSYGYTF
TRBJ2-7,TRBV15,CATSRPGYEQYF
TRBJ1-1,TRBV5-1,CASSRDRGGTEAFF
TRBJ2-3,TRBV28,CASRTDRGNTDTQYF
TRBJ2-7,TRBV28,CASSFAASGESYEQYF